The following is a T cell receptor beta chain sequence with its context. Its antigen is not known. The CDR3 has 13 amino acids. The germline V gene encodes CDR1 KGHSY and CDR2 FQNENV. The V gene lost 0 bases and the J gene lost 7 bases, with 9 bases spanning the gap. The entry originates in a study of identical twins. Template switching (which added a universal primer site) was used, and cDNA carried unique molecular identifiers. TCRdb processed the 5' RACE reads anew with MiXCR; each CDR3 protein has one entry. Of some 250,000 distinct CDR3 sequences listed, approximately 12% were seen once; the top ten hold 3.5% to 5%. Study-level results: Models underpredicted monozygotic twin sharing of out-of-frame TCR alpha. With beta out-of-frame sequences, excess sharing by twins was weaker.

This same sample was also part of a study on yellow fever vaccine responses in identical twins. According to that study: Twins showed a vaccine T cell response that reportedly seemed partly convergent, partly personalized.

This TCR came from a woman under 30 in good health. The sequencing input was memory (CD45RO+) T cells sorted from blood. This chain joins TRBV16 and TRBJ1-1, with D tentatively TRBD1 (5 bases). This CDR3 is CASSQSGGVEAFF. DNA for the CDR3: TGTGCCAGCAGCCAATCTGGAGGGGTTGAAGCTTTCTTT.